A single sample gave rise to the 27 T cell receptor beta chains below, sequenced in a study of T cell responses to AZD1222 COVID-19 vaccine. Assay used: immunoSEQ multiplex PCR; TCRdb lists only in-frame clones, some missing. The data contain over 95,000 clones, approximately 93% of them seen just once; the ten biggest clones take up just over 8%. Sequencing was performed on peripheral blood, taken 28 days after the second AZD1222 dose. Receptor source: an adult who received the AZD1222 COVID-19 vaccine.

J is TRBJ1-6 and V is TRBV19; D perhaps matches TRBD1 (5 bases). CDR1 is LNHDA, CDR2 SQIVND, per germline (reference sequence). The CDR3 loop spans 15 amino acids. The germline V and J ends were trimmed by 5 bases and 7 bases, with 15 bases remaining between them. CDR3 in amino acids: CASSAFGGSNSPLHF. CDR3 sequence (DNA): TGTGCCAGTAGTGCCTTCGGGGGATCAAATTCACCCCTCCACTTT.

This chain uses TRBV7-6 with TRBJ2-7; TRBD1 matches at 9 bases. V lost 4 bases and J lost 2; bases outside the gene matches: 6. This CDR3 comprises 15 residues. Germline loops: CDR1 SGHVS, CDR2 FNYEAQ. Here the CDR3 reads CASSSAGTGTYEQYF. In nucleotides, the CDR3 is TGTGCCAGCAGCTCAGCCGGGACAGGGACCTACGAGCAGTACTTC.

V is TRBV7-9 and J is TRBJ2-3, with D uncertain. This CDR3 contains 12 residues. Trimming cost V 3 bases and J 5 bases, with 6 bases left between them. CDR1 is SEHNR and CDR2 is FQNEAQ in the germline V gene (reference sequence). The CDR3 protein is CASSLNLDTQYF. The CDR3 DNA follows: TGTGCCAGCAGCTTGAACTTAGATACGCAGTATTTT.

The chain uses TRBV2 and TRBJ2-3, with D possibly being TRBD2 (6 bases). Trimming took off 7 bases at V and 4 bases at J, with 15 bases between the two ends. The CDR3 runs to 14 residues. The germline CDR1 and CDR2 sequences are SNHLY and FYNNEI. Written as DNA, the CDR3 is TGTGCCAGCAAACGGAGGGCCGATTCAGATACGCAGTATTTT. This codes for CASKRRADSDTQYF.

The chain is built from TRBV7-9 and TRBJ1-1; D not resolved. The V end was cut by 3 bases, the J end by 5 bases, with 10 bases between. This CDR3 has 13 residues. The germline gives CDR1 SEHNR, CDR2 FQNEAQ (reference sequence). The DNA of the CDR3 is TGTGCCAGCAGCTTCGGGCTGGGGACTGAAGCTTTCTTT. It translates to CASSFGLGTEAFF.

This chain connects TRBV2 to TRBJ2-3, with TRBD1 matching 7 bases. CDR3 size: 16 residues. Looked up from germline, CDR1 is SNHLY and CDR2 is FYNNEI. The ends lost 5 bases at V and 2 bases at J; junction bases unmatched: 10. The CDR3 region has the DNA TGTGCCAGCAGTACCGGGACAGACACTCACACAGATACGCAGTATTTT. This encodes CASSTGTDTHTDTQYF.

This clone was observed a handful of times. This rearrangement joins TRBV6-5 to TRBJ1-2, with D tentatively TRBD1 (6 bases). Looked up from germline, CDR1 is MNHEY and CDR2 is SVGAGI. V was clipped by 7 bases and J by 5 bases, with 17 bases between them. The CDR3 length is 14 residues. CDR3 sequence reads: CASTRTAQAYGYTF. In nucleotides, the CDR3 is TGTGCCAGCACAAGGACAGCCCAGGCTTATGGCTACACCTTC.

The V call is TRBV2, the J call TRBJ2-7; 8 bases fit TRBD1. V dropped 5 bases and J dropped 0; count of bases not matched to a gene: 6. The CDR3 length is 15 residues. Germline V lookup: CDR1 SNHLY, CDR2 FYNNEI. The CDR3 coding sequence is TGTGCCAGCAGTCCCCGGGACAGGTTCTCCTACGAGCAGTACTTC. It codes for CASSPRDRFSYEQYF.

The V call is TRBV7-2, the J call TRBJ2-5, with unresolved D. Deletions cut 8 bases from V and 0 bases from J, with 4 bases between. The CDR3 is 11 residues long. Germline CDR1 and CDR2: SGHTA and FQGNSA. Written as DNA, the CDR3 is TGTGCCAGCCAGTACCAAGAGACCCAGTACTTC. It translates to CASQYQETQYF.

The chain recombines TRBV28 with TRBJ1-5; tentative D call: TRBD1 (5 bases). Germline CDR1 MDHEN, CDR2 SYDVKM. The CDR3 contains 15 residues. Trimming removed 3 bases from V and 7 bases from J, with 16 bases in between. The chain's CDR3 is CASSLGSGGRQPQHF. DNA of the CDR3: TGTGCCAGCAGTTTGGGGTCGGGGGGGAGACAGCCCCAGCATTTT.

The rearrangement joins TRBV5-1 to TRBJ1-4; D gene unclear. V was clipped by 5 bases and J by 3 bases, with 11 bases between them. The CDR3 runs to 14 residues. CDR1 is SGHRS, CDR2 YFSETQ, per germline. The CDR3 DNA reads as TGCGCCAGCAGTTCCGGACGGCCTAATGAAAAACTGTTTTTT. As protein: CASSSGRPNEKLFF.

The chain joins TRBV2 to TRBJ1-2; D not resolved. Germline lookup yields CDR1 SNHLY and CDR2 FYNNEI. Trimming removed 3 bases at V and 5 bases at J, with 7 bases between. The CDR3 is made up of 12 amino acids. CDR3 in DNA: TGTGCCAGCAGTGACAGCGGGTATGGCTACACCTTC. Translated: CASSDSGYGYTF.

This chain connects TRBV12-3 or TRBV12-4 to TRBJ2-7, with TRBD1 matching 7 bases. Germline trimming cut 6 bases from V and 6 bases from J; bases unmatched to any gene: 5. The CDR3 has 12 amino acids. The CDR3 region is CASSPDRFEQYF. CDR3 coding DNA: TGTGCCAGCAGCCCGGACAGGTTCGAGCAGTACTTC.

This rearrangement joins TRBV28 to TRBJ1-4; 8 bases are a match to TRBD1. CDR3 length: 15 amino acids. V trimming: 2 bases; J trimming: 8 bases; junction bases outside the gene matches: 7. The V gene's germline CDR1 is MDHEN and CDR2 SYDVKM. In DNA form, the CDR3 reads TGTGCCAGCAGTTTAGGACAGGGATTTCGCGAAAAACTGTTTTTT. Protein: CASSLGQGFREKLFF.

The chain combines TRBV11-2 with TRBJ1-2; D unresolved. The CDR3 spans 15 residues. Trimming stripped 5 bases from V and 3 bases from J, with 16 bases between. Germline V CDR1 and CDR2: SGHAT, FQNNGV. CDR3 DNA: TGTGCCAGCAGCGAAGTGCCAGGTAAGGACTATGGCTACACCTTC. Translated: CASSEVPGKDYGYTF.

This chain connects TRBV6-5 to TRBJ1-4; weak D call: TRBD1 (6 bases). The CDR3 is made up of 15 amino acids. Trimming cost V 7 bases and J 0 bases, with 12 bases left between them. CDR1 is MNHEY and CDR2 is SVGAGI in the germline V gene. The CDR3 nucleotides read TGTGCCAGCAAGGCGGGACACCCAACTAATGAAAAACTGTTTTTT. It yields the protein CASKAGHPTNEKLFF.

The chain employs TRBV3-1 (or the pseudogene TRBV3-2) and TRBJ2-1, with a possible D match to TRBD2 (5 bases). Germline V gene data show CDR1 as LGHDT and CDR2 as YNNKEL (reference sequence). Between the trimmed V and J ends, which lost 5 bases and 9 bases, there was a span of 11 bases. The CDR3 covers 12 residues. DNA for the CDR3: TGTGCCAGCAGCACTAGGAGAGGTGAGCAGTTCTTC. Translation gives CASSTRRGEQFF.

This chain links TRBV3-1 (or the pseudogene TRBV3-2) with TRBJ1-6, with D unresolved. The germline V gene encodes CDR1 LGHDT and CDR2 YNNKEL (reference sequence). CDR3 length equals 13 residues. The V gene lost 1 base and the J gene lost 9 bases, with 7 bases spanning the gap. The chain's CDR3 is CASSQGGVSPLHF. CDR3 sequence (DNA): TGTGCCAGCAGCCAAGGGGGAGTTTCACCCCTCCACTTT.

CDR3 residues: CASSLGQTYQPQHF. CDR3 coding DNA: TGTGCCAGTAGTCTTGGACAGACCTATCAGCCCCAGCATTTT. The chain carries TRBV19 and TRBJ1-5, with a weak D call TRBD1 (6 bases). Trimming removed 5 bases at V and 5 bases at J, with 13 bases between. This CDR3 is 14 amino acids long. CDR1 LNHDA and CDR2 SQIVND come from the germline V gene (reference sequence).

The CDR3 protein is CASSYTDSGANVLTF. The DNA of the CDR3 is TGTGCCAGCAGTTACACCGACTCTGGGGCCAACGTCCTGACTTTC. This rearrangement joins TRBV6-5 to TRBJ2-6; D is unresolved. The CDR3 loop spans 15 amino acids. The V gene lost 2 bases and the J gene lost 0 bases, with 5 bases spanning the gap. Germline lookup yields CDR1 MNHEY and CDR2 SVGAGI.

The V call is TRBV19, the J call TRBJ1-5; D ambiguous. V was pared by 3 bases and J by 3 bases, with 12 bases between. The CDR3 is 15 residues long. Germline CDR1 is LNHDA and CDR2 is SQIVND (reference sequence). CDR3 region: CASSIGIDFNQPQHF. In DNA, the CDR3 is TGTGCCAGTAGTATCGGCATTGATTTCAATCAGCCCCAGCATTTT.

The V and J genes are TRBV27 and TRBJ1-1; TRBD1 agrees at 7 bases. V dropped 7 bases and J dropped 5; count of bases not matched to a gene: 10. Germline V gene lookup returns CDR1 MNHEY and CDR2 SMNVEV (reference sequence). This CDR3 is 14 amino acids long. CDR3 coding DNA: TGTGCCAGCATCCATCAGGGGGTGGGGACTGAAGCTTTCTTT. Its translation is CASIHQGVGTEAFF.

This sequence joins TRBV5-1 and TRBJ2-7; 7 nucleotides line up with TRBD2. Germline V gene data show CDR1 as SGHRS and CDR2 as YFSETQ. This CDR3 has 13 residues. Trimming cost V 5 bases and J 2 bases; bases outside gene matches: 4. The CDR3 spells CASRTREAYEQYF. CDR3 bases: TGCGCCAGCAGAACCCGGGAGGCCTACGAGCAGTACTTC.

The chain has TRBV27 and TRBJ1-6, with TRBD1 as a possible D gene (6 bases). This CDR3 is 15 amino acids long. Germline V gene lookup returns CDR1 MNHEY and CDR2 SMNVEV (reference sequence). The ends were cut back, 5 bases at V and 3 bases at J, with 11 bases in the middle. The DNA of the CDR3 is TGTGCCAGCAGTGTCAGGGGTGACTATAATTCACCCCTCCACTTT. Translated: CASSVRGDYNSPLHF.

This clone was observed a handful of times. The gene calls are TRBV5-4 and TRBJ1-2; D is perhaps TRBD1 (5 bases). CDR3 length: 13 residues. The V end lost 4 bases, the J end lost 5 bases, and 12 bases lay between the germline ends. The germline CDR1 and CDR2 sequences are SGHNT and YYREEE (reference sequence). The CDR3 nucleotides are TGTGCCAGCAGCGCGGTGGACAATTATGGCTACACCTTC. It specifies CASSAVDNYGYTF.

The genes are TRBV10-3 and TRBJ2-7, with 12 bases fitting TRBD1. Germline CDR1 is ENHRY and CDR2 is SYGVKD. Losses at the gene ends were 4 bases for V and 6 bases for J; bases not matched to a gene: 7. This CDR3 comprises 15 residues. CDR3 bases: TGTGCCATCAGTGGCACCGGGACAGGGGGCTCCGAGCAGTACTTC. Translating gives CAISGTGTGGSEQYF.

The V call is TRBV11-2, the J call TRBJ2-1; D might be TRBD1 (6 bases). The CDR3 length is 16 residues. The ends were cut back, 4 bases at V and 3 bases at J, with 16 bases in the middle. CDR1 is SGHAT, CDR2 FQNNGV, per germline. The CDR3 here is CASSSIQGWSYNEQFF. CDR3 sequence (DNA): TGTGCCAGCAGCTCCATACAGGGATGGAGCTACAATGAGCAGTTCTTC.